This T cell receptor (beta chain) emerged from a study of regulatory dendritic cells for organ transplantation. V was cut by 1 base and J by 8 bases, with 12 bases left in between. This CDR3 region has 14 residues. The germline V gene has CDR1 SEHNR and CDR2 FQNEAQ (reference sequence). Clones were read by immunoSEQ multiplex PCR, and TCRdb kept only the in-frame ones, dropping some. The table includes 25,000 to 30,000 clones, approximately 82% detected once. This clonotype originated in a human donor in good health. The sequencing input was naive CD8+ T cells from blood. Subset: CD45RA+ naive T cells. This chain links TRBV7-9 with TRBJ2-1, with D perhaps TRBD1 (5 bases). The CDR3 coding sequence is TGTGCCAGCAGCTTAGAGGGGAAACGCCATGAGCAGTTCTTC. Protein product: CASSLEGKRHEQFF.